What follows describes a single T cell receptor (beta chain). Its antigen is undetermined. This specimen comes from a study of a mutant IDH1 vaccine in newly diagnosed glioma. The overall study: Every participant had undergone radiotherapy, temozolomide, or both before, and most underwent both. Findings of the study overall: Alterations occurring in top peripheral T cell clonotypes seemed unrelated to pseudoprogression.

Time point of the sample: week 11, during vaccination. In every dose of vaccine, 300 ug of mutant IDH1 20-mer peptide was given alongside topical imiquimod. V was cut by 2 bases and J by 7 bases, with 8 bases left in between. The CDR3 extends over 13 amino acids. The V gene's germline CDR1 is ENHRY and CDR2 SYGVKD. Produced via immunoSEQ multiplex PCR; TCRdb's table is partial and in-frame only. The data show about 130,000 clones, with over 75% seen just once and 4.5% to 5.5% held by the top ten. The sequence came from a man aged 35-49 years with glioma. V is TRBV10-3 and J is TRBJ2-2; tentative D call: TRBD2 (5 bases). The sample here was PBMCs, taken from a glioma patient whose treatment included an IDH1 peptide vaccine. The CDR3 is CAISETRSGELFF. The DNA of the CDR3 is TGTGCCATCAGTGAGACTAGGAGCGGGGAGCTGTTTTTT.